A selection of T cell receptor beta chains follows, all from one sample in a study of cytomegalovirus exposure and HLA in healthy donors. Here immunoSEQ multiplex PCR was the method, and the copy in TCRdb shows in-frame clones only, minus some. This repertoire includes 150,000 to 200,000 clones. Sequenced material: PBMCs. The receptors here all came from a man aged 25 to 40 in good health and CMV-seronegative. CDR3s include the opening cysteine and the closing phenylalanine or tryptophan. A D gene is named only where the DNA matches it firmly.

d_call	j_call	v_call	cdr3_aa	cdr3_nt
-	TRBJ1-1	TRBV10-1	CASSEVGGTEAFF	TGCGCCAGCAGTGAAGTAGGGGGAACTGAAGCTTTCTTT
TRBD1	TRBJ1-5	TRBV4-2	CASSQDGQGGQPQHF	TGTGCCAGCAGCCAAGACGGACAGGGTGGTCAGCCCCAGCATTTT
TRBD1	TRBJ1-6	TRBV6-1	CASSVDRTGAPNSPLHF	TGTGCCAGCAGTGTCGATCGGACAGGGGCACCCAATTCACCCCTCCACTTT
-	TRBJ2-1	TRBV5-1	CASSLTGDSYNEQFF	TGCGCCAGCAGCTTGACCGGGGACTCCTACAATGAGCAGTTCTTC
-	TRBJ2-7	TRBV5-1	CASSLSGYEQYF	TGCGCCAGCAGCTTGTCAGGGTACGAGCAGTACTTC
-	TRBJ1-4	TRBV7-9	CASSLGTTDNEKLFF	TGTGCCAGCAGCTTAGGAACGACTGATAATGAAAAACTGTTTTTT
-	TRBJ2-7	TRBV6-5	CASRPQGISYEQYF	TGTGCCAGCAGACCACAGGGTATCTCCTACGAGCAGTACTTC
-	TRBJ1-2	TRBV7-9	CASPKGDYGYTF	TGTGCCAGCCCAAAGGGGGACTATGGCTACACCTTC
TRBD1	TRBJ1-5	TRBV5-5	CASSFGTALNQPQHF	TGTGCCAGCAGCTTCGGGACAGCTCTTAATCAGCCCCAGCATTTT
TRBD2	TRBJ2-3	TRBV5-1	CASSHSTSGATDTQYF	TGCGCCAGCAGCCACTCGACTAGCGGGGCCACAGATACGCAGTATTTT
TRBD2	TRBJ2-7	TRBV11-1	CASSLAGVGSYEQYF	TGTGCCAGCAGTTTAGCGGGCGTTGGCTCCTACGAGCAGTACTTC
-	TRBJ1-1	TRBV6-5	CASRMTQGVEAFF	TGTGCCAGCAGGATGACACAGGGAGTTGAAGCTTTCTTT
-	TRBJ1-1	TRBV5-1	CASSLIAGGGDTEAFF	TGCGCCAGCAGCTTGATTGCCGGGGGGGGAGACACTGAAGCTTTCTTT
TRBD1	TRBJ1-2	TRBV12-5	CASAPENWQGAYGYTF	TGTGCTAGTGCCCCTGAAAACTGGCAGGGGGCTTATGGCTACACCTTC
TRBD1	TRBJ2-3	TRBV28	CASSLTGTGDF	TGTGCCAGCAGTTTAACCGGGACAGGCGATTTT
-	TRBJ1-1	TRBV11-3	CASSRGLSEAFF	TGTGCCAGCAGCCGGGGACTCTCTGAAGCTTTCTTT
-	TRBJ2-6	TRBV7-9	CASSEQGTGANVLTF	TGTGCCAGCAGCGAACAGGGCACTGGGGCCAACGTCCTGACTTTC
-	TRBJ2-1	TRBV19	CASSMGGSYNEQFF	TGTGCCAGTAGTATGGGGGGATCCTACAATGAGCAGTTCTTC
TRBD2	TRBJ2-1	TRBV5-1	CASSLARGGSYNEQFF	TGCGCCAGCAGCTTGGCCCGCGGGGGTTCCTACAATGAGCAGTTCTTC
-	TRBJ2-3	TRBV7-9	CASSRFTAGSDTQYF	TGTGCCAGCAGTCGTTTCACGGCGGGGTCGGATACGCAGTATTTT
-	TRBJ1-5	TRBV6-1	CASSQGLYNQPQHF	TGTGCCAGCAGCCAGGGTCTTTACAATCAGCCCCAGCATTTT
-	TRBJ2-5	TRBV27	CASSSRGAETQYF	TGTGCCAGCAGTAGCAGGGGGGCAGAGACCCAGTACTTC
-	TRBJ2-5	TRBV5-6	CASSLARPQGGDQETQYF	TGTGCCAGCAGCTTGGCCAGGCCCCAGGGTGGGGACCAAGAGACCCAGTACTTC
TRBD2	TRBJ2-1	TRBV10-3	CAISGGLAGGTPYNEQFF	TGTGCCATCAGTGGGGGACTAGCGGGAGGTACCCCCTACAATGAGCAGTTCTTC